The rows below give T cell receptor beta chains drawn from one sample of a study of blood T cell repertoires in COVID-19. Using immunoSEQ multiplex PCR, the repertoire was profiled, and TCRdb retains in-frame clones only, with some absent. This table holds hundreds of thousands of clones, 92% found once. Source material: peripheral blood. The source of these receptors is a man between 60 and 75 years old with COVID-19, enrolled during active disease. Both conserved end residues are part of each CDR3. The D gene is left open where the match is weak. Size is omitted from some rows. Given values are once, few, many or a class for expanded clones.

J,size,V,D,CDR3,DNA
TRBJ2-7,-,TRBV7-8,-,CASSLVQGDTYEQYF,TGTGCCAGCAGCTTAGTACAGGGTGACACCTACGAGCAGTACTTC
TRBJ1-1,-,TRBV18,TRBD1,CASSPEQGEMTFF,TGTGCCAGCTCACCAGAACAGGGGGAAATGACTTTCTTT
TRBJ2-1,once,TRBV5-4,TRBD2,CASSANPIGGNEQFF,TGTGCCAGCAGCGCAAACCCGATCGGGGGGAATGAGCAGTTCTTC
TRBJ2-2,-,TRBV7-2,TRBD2,CASSFIILERGTRELFF,TGTGCCAGCAGCTTCATTATACTAGAGCGGGGGACCCGGGAGCTGTTTTTT
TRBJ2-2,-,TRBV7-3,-,CASSQGLTGELFF,TGTGCCAGCAGCCAGGGGTTGACCGGGGAGCTGTTTTTT
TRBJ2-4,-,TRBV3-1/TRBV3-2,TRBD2,CASSPGLAGAYEKNIQYF,TGTGCCAGCAGCCCGGGACTAGCGGGGGCCTACGAAAAAAACATTCAGTACTTC
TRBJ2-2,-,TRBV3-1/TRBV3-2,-,CASSHRGITNTGELFF,TGTGCCAGCAGCCATCGGGGGATTACGAACACCGGGGAGCTGTTTTTT
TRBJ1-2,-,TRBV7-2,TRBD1,CASSLDREVHTF,TGTGCCAGCAGTTTGGACAGGGAGGTACACACCTTC
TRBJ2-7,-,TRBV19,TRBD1,CASSPGQGSSYEQYF,TGTGCCAGTAGTCCGGGACAGGGGTCTTCCTACGAGCAGTACTTC
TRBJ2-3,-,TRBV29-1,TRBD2,CSVAGLAGGFTDTQYF,TGCAGCGTTGCAGGACTAGCGGGGGGGTTCACAGATACGCAGTATTTT
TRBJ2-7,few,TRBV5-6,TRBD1,CASSLGVRDRDNF,TGTGCCAGCAGCTTGGGTGTTCGAGACAGGGACAACTTC
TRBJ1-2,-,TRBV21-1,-,CASSKVYVRQGNYGYTF,TGTGCCAGCAGCAAAGTATACGTCCGACAGGGGAACTATGGCTACACCTTC
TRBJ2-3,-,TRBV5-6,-,CASSPLAGVWYF,TGTGCCAGCAGCCCGTTGGCAGGTGTCTGGTATTTT
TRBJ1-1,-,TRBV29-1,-,CSARRNTDAFF,TGCAGCGCCCGGAGGAACACTGACGCTTTCTTT
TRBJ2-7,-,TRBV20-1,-,CSASLRAGTYEQYF,TGCAGTGCTAGTCTTAGGGCAGGGACCTACGAGCAGTACTTC
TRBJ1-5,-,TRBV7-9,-,CASSLVDIEGNQPQHF,TGTGCCAGCAGCTTAGTCGACATCGAAGGCAATCAGCCCCAGCATTTT
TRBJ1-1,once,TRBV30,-,CAWSVRGGHRNTEAFF,TGTGCCTGGAGTGTAAGGGGGGGACACCGGAACACTGAAGCTTTCTTT
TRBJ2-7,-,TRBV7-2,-,CASSLISGAGEQYF,TGTGCCAGCAGCTTAATTTCAGGGGCCGGGGAGCAGTACTTC
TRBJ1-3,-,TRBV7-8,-,CASSKGGATGNTIYF,TGTGCCAGCAGCAAGGGGGGGGCTACTGGAAACACCATATATTTT
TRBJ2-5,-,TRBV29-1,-,CSVVRETQYF,TGCAGCGTGGTGAGGGAGACCCAGTACTTC
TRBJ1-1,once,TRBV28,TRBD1,CASSLAGGNLNTEAFF,TGTGCCAGCAGTTTGGCAGGGGGTAATCTAAACACTGAAGCTTTCTTT
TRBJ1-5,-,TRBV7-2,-,CASSTRQGNQPQHF,TGTGCCAGCAGCACCCGACAGGGCAATCAGCCCCAGCATTTT